Listed below are T cell receptor beta chains from one sample, sequenced in a study of OX40 agonist ivuxolimab in advanced cancers. Assay used: immunoSEQ multiplex PCR; TCRdb lists only in-frame clones, some missing. The sample contains some 48,000 clones, about four fifths of which appear only once. This specimen consisted of CD4+ or CD8+ T cells sorted from blood, obtained in a trial of the OX40 agonist ivuxolimab. The receptors were gathered from an adult with an advanced solid tumor such as melanoma, head and neck, liver or kidney cancer. Each CDR3 is given with its conserved first and last residue. Each record gives: clone size, V gene, J gene, D gene, CDR3 protein, CDR3 DNA. The D gene is left open where the match is weak. Size values are once, few and many counts, or a class for expanded clones, and some rows have none.

>-|TRBV15|TRBJ2-3|TRBD2
CATSRGRTSGTDTQYF
TGTGCCACCAGCAGGGGCCGGACTAGCGGGACAGATACGCAGTATTTT
>-|TRBV7-6|TRBJ2-2|-
CASSLGTGELFF
TGTGCCAGCAGCTTAGGAACCGGGGAGCTGTTTTTT
>-|TRBV20-1|TRBJ1-2|-
CSASDYGYTF
TGCAGTGCGAGCGACTATGGCTACACCTTC
>-|TRBV4-3|TRBJ2-5|-
CASSQESSGGTQYF
TGCGCCAGCAGCCAAGAGTCAAGTGGGGGGACCCAGTACTTC
>few|TRBV7-2|TRBJ2-2|TRBD1
CASSPGTGGTGELFF
TGTGCCAGCAGCCCGGGGACAGGAGGGACCGGGGAGCTGTTTTTT
>-|TRBV11-2|TRBJ1-4|TRBD1
CASRKGAGATNEKLFF
TGTGCCAGCAGGAAGGGGGCTGGAGCAACTAATGAAAAACTGTTTTTT
>-|TRBV7-2|TRBJ1-3|-
CASSAPGTIGNTIYF
TGTGCCAGCAGTGCCCCCGGGACGATTGGAAACACCATATATTTT
>-|TRBV10-1|TRBJ1-2|-
CASRSPYGYTF
TGCGCCAGCAGGTCCCCTTATGGCTACACCTTC
>-|TRBV12-5|TRBJ2-1|TRBD2
CASGVLTSGTYNEQFF
TGTGCTAGTGGTGTTCTGACTAGCGGGACGTACAATGAGCAGTTCTTC
>-|TRBV11-2|TRBJ1-1|-
CASSLGVLSTEAFF
TGTGCCAGCAGCTTGGGGGTCCTAAGTACTGAAGCTTTCTTT
>-|TRBV4-3|TRBJ2-6|-
CASSQGGSGANVLTF
TGCGCCAGCAGCCAAGGGGGTTCTGGGGCCAACGTCCTGACTTTC
>-|TRBV18|TRBJ1-3|-
CASSNSPPGGLWGNTIYF
TGTGCCAGCTCAAACAGTCCCCCAGGTGGGCTGTGGGGAAACACCATATATTTT
>-|TRBV7-9|TRBJ2-7|TRBD2
CASSPASGRVENEQYF
TGTGCCAGCAGCCCTGCCAGCGGGAGAGTCGAAAACGAGCAGTACTTC
>-|TRBV6-1|TRBJ2-7|TRBD2
CASRASGNYEQYF
TGTGCCAGCAGGGCTAGCGGGAACTACGAGCAGTACTTC
>once|TRBV4-3|TRBJ2-7|TRBD2
CASSQDPGGVPYEQYF
TGCGCCAGCAGCCAAGACCCGGGGGGGGTACCCTACGAGCAGTACTTC
>once|TRBV7-6|TRBJ1-4|-
CASSPRGGTNEKLFF
TGTGCCAGCAGCCCGAGGGGGGGCACGAATGAAAAACTGTTTTTT
>-|TRBV9|TRBJ2-6|-
CASRRDGSGANVLTF
TGTGCCAGCAGACGGGACGGCTCTGGGGCCAACGTCCTGACTTTC
>once|TRBV5-4|TRBJ1-3|-
CASSSGTAGNTIYF
TGTGCCAGCAGCTCTGGGACGGCCGGAAACACCATATATTTT
>-|TRBV5-4|TRBJ2-3|-
CAGSWASLTDTQYF
TGTGCCGGCAGCTGGGCTAGCTTGACAGATACGCAGTATTTT
>-|TRBV28|TRBJ2-3|TRBD2
CASHRPSGGDTQYF
TGTGCCAGCCACAGGCCTAGCGGGGGGGATACGCAGTATTTT
>-|TRBV9|TRBJ1-2|-
CASSRDTYGYTF
TGTGCCAGCAGCCGGGACACCTATGGCTACACCTTC
>-|TRBV7-9|TRBJ1-2|-
CASSRRDGGYYGYTF
TGTGCCAGCAGCCGTCGGGACGGGGGTTACTATGGCTACACCTTC
>-|TRBV6-6|TRBJ1-2|-
CASSTSVYGYTF
-
>-|TRBV4-1|TRBJ2-1|-
CASSQVGASSYNEQFF
TGCGCCAGCAGCCAAGTTGGGGCGAGCTCCTACAATGAGCAGTTCTTC
>-|TRBV6-1|TRBJ1-5|-
CASSLNQPQHF
TGTGCCAGCAGCCTTAATCAGCCCCAGCATTTT